This T cell receptor beta chain was captured by sequencing in a study of blood T cell repertoires in COVID-19. Across the study: Sites in the United States, Italy and Spain provided acute and convalescent COVID-19 samples.

Data came from immunoSEQ multiplex PCR; TCRdb stores just in-frame clones and leaves some out. In the table there are about 87,000 clones, over 75% of which are singletons. This clone appeared once. The CDR3 loop spans 17 amino acids. Per germline, CDR1 KGHSH and CDR2 LQKENI. V was shortened by 0 bases and J by 2 bases, with 15 bases between the two germline ends. During active infection, Seattle patients enrolled and were then monitored through disease. This clonotype originated in a woman of 80 years or more with COVID-19, enrolled during active disease. Sequenced sample: peripheral blood. The J gene is TRBJ2-3, the V gene TRBV18; the D gene is possibly TRBD2 (5 bases). In DNA, the CDR3 is TGTGCCAGCTCACCACCCGGAGGCTCCCAAAACACAGATACGCAGTATTTT. It is translated as CASSPPGGSQNTDTQYF. Based on the CDR3 plus reference TRBV18 and TRBJ2-3, the full variable domain is NAGVMQNPRHLVRRRGQEARLRCSPMKGHSHVYWYRQLPEEGLKFMVYLQKENIIDESGMPKERFSAEFPKEGPSILRIQQVVRGDSAAYFCASSPPGGSQNTDTQYFGPGTRLTVL.